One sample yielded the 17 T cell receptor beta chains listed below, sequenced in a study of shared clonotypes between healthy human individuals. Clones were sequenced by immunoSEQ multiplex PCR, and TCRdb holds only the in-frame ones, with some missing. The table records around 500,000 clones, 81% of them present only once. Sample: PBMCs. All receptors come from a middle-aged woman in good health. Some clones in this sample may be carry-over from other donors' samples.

CDR3: CASSFSRGLRETQYF. In DNA form, the CDR3 reads TGTGCCAGCAGTTTCTCCAGGGGGCTGCGAGAGACCCAGTACTTC. The chain combines TRBV28 with TRBJ2-5; 8 bases are a match to TRBD1. Per germline, CDR1 MDHEN and CDR2 SYDVKM. The CDR3 runs 15 residues. The trim removed 3 bases at V and 4 bases at J, leaving 7 bases unmatched. The variable domain in full, completed from reference TRBV28 and TRBJ2-5, reads DVKVTQSSRYLVKRTGEKVFLECVQDMDHENMFWYRQDPGLGLRLIYFSYDVKMKEKGDIPEGYSVSREKKERFSLILESASTNQTSMYLCASSFSRGLRETQYFGPGTRLLVL.

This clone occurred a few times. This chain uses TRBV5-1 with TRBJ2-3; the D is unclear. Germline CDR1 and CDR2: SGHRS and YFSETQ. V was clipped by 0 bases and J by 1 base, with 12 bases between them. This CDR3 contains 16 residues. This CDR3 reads CASSLEFRGGTDTQYF. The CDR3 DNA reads TGCGCCAGCAGCTTGGAGTTCCGAGGAGGCACAGATACGCAGTATTTT.

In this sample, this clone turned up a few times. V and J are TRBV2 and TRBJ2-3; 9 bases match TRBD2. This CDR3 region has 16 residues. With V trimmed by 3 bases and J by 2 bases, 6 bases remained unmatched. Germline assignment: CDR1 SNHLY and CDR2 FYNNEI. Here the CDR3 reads CASSDETSGTTDTQYF. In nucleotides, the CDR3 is TGTGCCAGCAGTGACGAGACTAGCGGAACCACAGATACGCAGTATTTT.

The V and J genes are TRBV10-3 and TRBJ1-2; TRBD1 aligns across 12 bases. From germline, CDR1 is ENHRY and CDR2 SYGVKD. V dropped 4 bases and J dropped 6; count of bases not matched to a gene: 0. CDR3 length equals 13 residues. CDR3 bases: TGTGCCATCAGTGGGGACAGGGGGCATGGCTACACCTTC. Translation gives CAISGDRGHGYTF.

In DNA form, the CDR3 reads TGCGCCAGCAGCGCGCCAGAGTCAACGGGGGACACCGGGGAGCTGTTTTTT. This translates into CASSAPESTGDTGELFF. The chain uses TRBV5-1 and TRBJ2-2; D perhaps matches TRBD2 (6 bases). The CDR3 has 17 amino acids. Deletions cut 4 bases from V and 3 bases from J, with 19 bases between. Germline V gene lookup returns CDR1 SGHRS and CDR2 YFSETQ.

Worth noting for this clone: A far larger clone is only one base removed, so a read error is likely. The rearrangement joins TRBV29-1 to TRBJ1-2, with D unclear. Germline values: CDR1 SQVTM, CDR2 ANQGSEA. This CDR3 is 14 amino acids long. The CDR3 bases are TGCAGCGTTGAAAAGTCAGGACGAGGCTATGGCTGCACCTTC. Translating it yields CSVEKSGRGYGCTF.

CDR3 in amino acids: CASSPVGSYTEAFF. CDR3 DNA: TGCGCCAGCAGCCCAGTGGGATCTTACACTGAAGCTTTCTTT. The chain has TRBV5-1 and TRBJ1-1, with D unclear. The CDR3 extends over 14 amino acids. Germline V lookup: CDR1 SGHRS, CDR2 YFSETQ. V lost 4 bases and J lost 3, with 13 bases in between.

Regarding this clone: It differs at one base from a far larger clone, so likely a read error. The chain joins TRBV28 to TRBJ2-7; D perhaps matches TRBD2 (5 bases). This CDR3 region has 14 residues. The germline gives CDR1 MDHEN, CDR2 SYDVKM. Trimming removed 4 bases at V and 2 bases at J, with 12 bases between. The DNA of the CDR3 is TGTGCCAGCAGTTCGGGAACACTAACCTACGAGCAGTACTTC. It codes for CASSSGTLTYEQYF.

The CDR3 bases are TGTGCCTTGGGACAGGGTAGTAATCAGCCCCAGCATTTT. Translated, it gives CALGQGSNQPQHF. The chain links TRBV30 to TRBJ1-5; 9 bases align to TRBD1. Unmatched junction bases numbered 5, after V lost 7 bases and J lost 4 bases. Germline CDR1 GTSNPN, CDR2 SVGIG (reference sequence). The CDR3 length is 13 residues.

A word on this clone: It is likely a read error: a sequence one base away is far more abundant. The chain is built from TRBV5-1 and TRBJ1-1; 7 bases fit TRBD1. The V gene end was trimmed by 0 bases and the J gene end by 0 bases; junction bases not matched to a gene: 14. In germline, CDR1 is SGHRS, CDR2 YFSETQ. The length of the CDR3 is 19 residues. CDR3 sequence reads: CASSLDARTGTFMNTEAFF. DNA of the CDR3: TGCGCCAGCAGCTTGGACGCTAGGACAGGTACTTTCATGAACACTGAAGCTTTCTTT. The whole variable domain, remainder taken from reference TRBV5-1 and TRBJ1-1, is KAGVTQTPRYLIKTRGQQVTLSCSPISGHRSVSWYQQTPGQGLQFLFEYFSETQRNKGNFPGRFSGRQFSNSRSEMNVSTLELGDSALYLCASSLDARTGTFMNTEAFFGQGTRLTVV.

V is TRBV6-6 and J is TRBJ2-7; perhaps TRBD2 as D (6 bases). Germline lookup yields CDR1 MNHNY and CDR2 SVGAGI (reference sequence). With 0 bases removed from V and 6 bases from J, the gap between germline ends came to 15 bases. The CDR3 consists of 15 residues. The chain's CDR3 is CASSYSPEGSAEQYF. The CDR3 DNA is TGTGCCAGCAGTTACTCCCCGGAGGGTAGCGCCGAGCAGTACTTC.

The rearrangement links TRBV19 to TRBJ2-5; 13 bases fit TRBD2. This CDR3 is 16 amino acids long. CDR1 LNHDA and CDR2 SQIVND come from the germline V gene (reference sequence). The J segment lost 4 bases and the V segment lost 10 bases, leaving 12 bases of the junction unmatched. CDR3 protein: CATRGLAGVGRETQYF. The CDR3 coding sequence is TGTGCCACCCGTGGACTAGCGGGAGTGGGGAGAGAGACCCAGTACTTC.

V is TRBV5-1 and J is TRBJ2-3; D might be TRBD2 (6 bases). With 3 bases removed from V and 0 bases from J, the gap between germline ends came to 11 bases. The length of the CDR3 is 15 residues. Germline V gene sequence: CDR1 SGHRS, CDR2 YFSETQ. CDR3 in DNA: TGCGCCAGCAGCTGGACTACCCCTAGCACAGATACGCAGTATTTT. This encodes CASSWTTPSTDTQYF.

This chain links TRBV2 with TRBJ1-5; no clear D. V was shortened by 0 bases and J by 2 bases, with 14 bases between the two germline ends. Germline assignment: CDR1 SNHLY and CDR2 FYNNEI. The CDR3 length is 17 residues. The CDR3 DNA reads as TGTGCCAGCAGTGAAGCGCACTGGGGAGTTGGCAATCAGCCCCAGCATTTT. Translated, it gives CASSEAHWGVGNQPQHF.

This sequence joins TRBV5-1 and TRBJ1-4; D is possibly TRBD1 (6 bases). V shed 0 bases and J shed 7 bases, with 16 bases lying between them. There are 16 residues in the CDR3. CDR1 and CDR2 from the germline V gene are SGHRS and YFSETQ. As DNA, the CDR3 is TGCGCCAGCAGCTTGGCCAGGGGTAAGGGCGTTGAAAAACTGTTTTTT. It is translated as CASSLARGKGVEKLFF. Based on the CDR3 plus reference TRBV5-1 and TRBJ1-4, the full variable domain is KAGVTQTPRYLIKTRGQQVTLSCSPISGHRSVSWYQQTPGQGLQFLFEYFSETQRNKGNFPGRFSGRQFSNSRSEMNVSTLELGDSALYLCASSLARGKGVEKLFFGSGTQLSVL.

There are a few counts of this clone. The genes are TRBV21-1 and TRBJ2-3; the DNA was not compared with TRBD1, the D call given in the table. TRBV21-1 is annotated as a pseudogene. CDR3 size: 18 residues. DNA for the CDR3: TGTGCCAGCAGCAAAGGAAAAGAAGACAGGGAATGCACAGATACGCAGTATTTT. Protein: CASSKGKEDRECTDTQYF.

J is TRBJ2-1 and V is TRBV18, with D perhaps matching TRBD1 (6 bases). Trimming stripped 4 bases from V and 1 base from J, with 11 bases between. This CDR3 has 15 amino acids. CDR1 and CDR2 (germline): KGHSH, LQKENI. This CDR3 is CASSLTGISYNEQFF. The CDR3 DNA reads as TGTGCCAGCTCACTAACAGGGATTTCCTACAATGAGCAGTTCTTC.